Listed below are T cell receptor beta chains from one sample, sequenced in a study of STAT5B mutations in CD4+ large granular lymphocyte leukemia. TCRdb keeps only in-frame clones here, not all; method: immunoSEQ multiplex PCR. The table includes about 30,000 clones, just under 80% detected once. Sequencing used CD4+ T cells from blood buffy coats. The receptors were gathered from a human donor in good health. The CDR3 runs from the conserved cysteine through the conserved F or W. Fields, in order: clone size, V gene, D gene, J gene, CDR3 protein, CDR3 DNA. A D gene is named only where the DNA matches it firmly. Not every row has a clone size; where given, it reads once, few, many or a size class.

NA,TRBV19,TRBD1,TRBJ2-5,CASSLWTGVAETQYF,TGTGCCAGTAGTTTATGGACAGGGGTCGCAGAGACCCAGTACTTC
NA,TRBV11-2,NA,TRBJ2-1,CASSFSVPDEQFF,TGTGCCAGCAGCTTTAGTGTACCCGATGAGCAGTTCTTC
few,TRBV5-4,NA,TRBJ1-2,CASTSVAVGYGYTF,TGTGCCAGCACCTCGGTTGCCGTGGGCTATGGCTACACCTTC
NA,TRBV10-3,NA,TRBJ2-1,CAIMESSYNEQFF,TGTGCCATCATGGAGAGCTCCTACAATGAGCAGTTCTTC
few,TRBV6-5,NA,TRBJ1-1,CASSYSQGTEAFF,TGTGCCAGCAGTTACTCACAGGGTACTGAAGCTTTCTTT
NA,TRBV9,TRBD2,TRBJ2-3,CASSPAGGASGGLGDTQYF,TGTGCCAGCAGCCCGGCGGGGGGGGCTAGCGGGGGGCTGGGAGATACGCAGTATTTT
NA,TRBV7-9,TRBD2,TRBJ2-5,CASSLDDGLGQYF,TGTGCCAGCAGCTTAGATGATGGACTAGGGCAGTACTTC
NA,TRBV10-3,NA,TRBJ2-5,CAISESLAGSQETQYF,TGTGCCATCAGTGAGTCTTTGGCGGGGTCCCAAGAGACCCAGTACTTC
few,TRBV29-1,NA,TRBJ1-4,CSVRGGGREKLFF,TGCAGCGTTCGGGGTGGGGGAAGGGAAAAACTGTTTTTT
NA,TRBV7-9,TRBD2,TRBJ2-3,CASSPTSGASDTQYF,TGTGCCAGCAGCCCGACTAGCGGGGCGTCAGATACGCAGTATTTT
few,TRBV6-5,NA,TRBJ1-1,CASTRRRGTEAFF,TGTGCCAGCACGAGGAGGAGGGGGACTGAAGCTTTCTTT
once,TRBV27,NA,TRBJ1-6,CASSLGQSWAPLHF,TGTGCCAGCAGTTTGGGTCAGTCTTGGGCACCCCTCCACTTT
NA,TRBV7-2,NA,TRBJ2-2,CASSSFGLGNTGELFF,TGTGCCAGCAGCTCCTTTGGCTTGGGAAACACCGGGGAGCTGTTTTTT
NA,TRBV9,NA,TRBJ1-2,CASSLSPGTTSYGYTF,TGTGCCAGCAGCCTTTCGCCCGGGACAACTAGCTATGGCTACACCTTC
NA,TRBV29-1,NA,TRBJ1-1,CSSVLGLNTEAFF,TGCAGCTCCGTCCTGGGGCTGAACACTGAAGCTTTCTTT
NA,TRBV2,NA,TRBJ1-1,CASSDRVGRSGTEAFF,TGTGCCAGCAGTGATAGGGTAGGACGGTCGGGCACTGAAGCTTTCTTT
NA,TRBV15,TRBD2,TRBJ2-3,CATSGRGITSGRSTDTQYF,TGTGCCACCAGCGGACGCGGAATAACTAGCGGGAGGAGCACAGATACGCAGTATTTT
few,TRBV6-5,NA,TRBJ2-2,CASSLRVANTGELFF,TGTGCCAGCTCCCTACGGGTGGCCAACACCGGGGAGCTGTTTTTT
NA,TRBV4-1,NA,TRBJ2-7,CASSQAPRQPYEQYF,TGCGCCAGCAGCCAAGCCCCCCGACAGCCCTACGAGCAGTACTTC
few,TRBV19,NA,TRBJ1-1,CASRQGPVNTEAFF,TGTGCCAGTAGACAAGGACCAGTGAACACTGAAGCTTTCTTT
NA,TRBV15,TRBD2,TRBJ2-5,CATSGGTSKLLGGETQYF,TGTGCCACCAGCGGCGGGACTAGCAAGCTCCTGGGTGGAGAGACCCAGTACTTC
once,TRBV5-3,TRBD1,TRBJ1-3,CARSRAGQPHSLHSGNTIYF,TGTGCCAGAAGCCGCGCGGGACAGCCACACTCCTTACACTCTGGAAACACCATATATTTT
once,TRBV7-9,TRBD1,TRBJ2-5,CASSSAFGQGQETQYF,TGTGCCAGCAGCTCAGCTTTCGGACAGGGCCAAGAGACCCAGTACTTC
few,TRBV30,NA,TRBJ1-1,CAWRRAPVSPGAFF,TGTGCCTGGAGGAGGGCTCCCGTTAGCCCCGGGGCTTTCTTT
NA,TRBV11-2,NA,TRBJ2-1,CASSPQGNEQFF,TGTGCCAGCAGCCCTCAGGGGAATGAGCAGTTCTTC
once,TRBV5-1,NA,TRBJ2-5,CASSIQGGGGWETQYF,TGCGCCAGCAGCATCCAAGGGGGGGGCGGTTGGGAGACCCAGTACTTC
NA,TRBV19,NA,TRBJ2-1,CASSIGEQATYNEQFF,TGTGCCAGTAGTATAGGAGAACAGGCTACCTACAATGAGCAGTTCTTC
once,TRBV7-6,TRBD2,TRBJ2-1,CASSLAMYVAGVSGNEQFF,TGTGCCAGCAGCTTAGCGATGTACGTAGCGGGAGTCTCGGGGAATGAGCAGTTCTTC
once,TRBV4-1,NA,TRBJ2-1,CASSTERPEQFF,TGCGCCAGCAGCACCGAGCGGCCCGAGCAGTTCTTC
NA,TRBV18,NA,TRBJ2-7,CASSPLGQGEVEQYF,TGTGCCAGCTCACCACTCGGCCAGGGGGAGGTCGAGCAGTACTTC
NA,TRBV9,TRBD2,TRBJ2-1,CASSVDGGATGYNEQFF,TGTGCCAGCAGCGTAGACGGGGGGGCGACCGGATACAATGAGCAGTTCTTC
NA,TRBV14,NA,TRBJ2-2,CASSQVSNTGELFF,TGTGCCAGCAGCCAAGTCAGTAACACCGGGGAGCTGTTTTTT
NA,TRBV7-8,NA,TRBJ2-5,CASRRGIATIQETQYF,TGTGCCAGCAGAAGGGGGATAGCCACCATACAAGAGACCCAGTACTTC
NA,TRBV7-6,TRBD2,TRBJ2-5,CASSPAGIQETQYF,TGTGCCAGCAGCCCAGCGGGGATCCAAGAGACCCAGTACTTC
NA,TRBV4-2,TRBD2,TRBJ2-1,CASSKTPQREFYNEQFF,TGTGCCAGCAGCAAAACCCCCCAGCGGGAGTTCTACAATGAGCAGTTCTTC
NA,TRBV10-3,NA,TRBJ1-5,CAISVGSTGGNQPQHF,TGTGCCATCAGTGTTGGGTCAACAGGTGGCAATCAGCCCCAGCATTTT
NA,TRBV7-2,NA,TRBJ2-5,CASSLSGVQETQYF,TGTGCCAGCAGCTTATCAGGAGTACAAGAGACCCAGTACTTC
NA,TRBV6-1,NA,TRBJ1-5,CASSEGAGNQPQHF,TGTGCCAGCAGTGAAGGGGCGGGAAATCAGCCCCAGCATTTT
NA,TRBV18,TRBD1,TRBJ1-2,CASSTGTGGNGYTF,TGTGCCAGCTCAACCGGGACAGGGGGCAATGGCTACACCTTC
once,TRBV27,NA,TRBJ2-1,CASRASPRGEQFF,TGTGCCAGCAGAGCCTCACCGAGGGGTGAGCAGTTCTTC
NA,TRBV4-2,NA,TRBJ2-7,CASSQDELPSTYEQYF,TGTGCCAGCAGCCAAGATGAGCTCCCTTCCACCTACGAGCAGTACTTC
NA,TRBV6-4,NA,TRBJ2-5,CAPGDGGPAQETQYF,TGTGCTCCGGGGGACGGCGGTCCCGCACAAGAGACCCAGTACTTC
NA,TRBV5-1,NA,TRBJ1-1,CASSLRGNLNTEAFF,TGCGCCAGCAGCTTGCGGGGTAACCTGAACACTGAAGCTTTCTTT
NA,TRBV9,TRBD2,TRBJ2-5,CASSAGTTWVETQYF,TGTGCCAGCAGCGCGGGGACTACCTGGGTCGAGACCCAGTACTTC
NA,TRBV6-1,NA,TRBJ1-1,CASRGGDRTEAFF,TGTGCCAGCCGGGGGGGCGATCGGACTGAAGCTTTCTTT
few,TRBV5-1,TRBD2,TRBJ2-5,CASSSTAGGARQETQYF,TGCGCCAGCAGCAGCACGGCCGGGGGGGCCAGGCAAGAGACCCAGTACTTC
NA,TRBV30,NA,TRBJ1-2,CAWSSMGQVGYTF,TGTGCCTGGAGTAGTATGGGCCAGGTCGGCTACACCTTC
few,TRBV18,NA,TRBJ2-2,CASSPERNTGELFF,TGTGCCAGCTCACCGGAAAGGAACACCGGGGAGCTGTTTTTT
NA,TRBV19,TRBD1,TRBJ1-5,CASDREGQPQHF,TGTGCCAGTGACAGGGAAGGTCAGCCCCAGCATTTT
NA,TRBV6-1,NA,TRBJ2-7,CASSEAWQREQYF,TGTGCCAGCAGTGAAGCTTGGCAGCGAGAGCAGTACTTC
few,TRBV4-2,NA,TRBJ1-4,CASSQDRSGGNEKLFF,TGTGCCAGCAGCCAAGATAGGTCGGGGGGGAATGAAAAACTGTTTTTT
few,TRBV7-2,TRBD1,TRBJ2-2,CASSRRQGLETGELFF,TGTGCCAGCAGCCGCCGACAGGGGCTGGAGACCGGGGAGCTGTTTTTT
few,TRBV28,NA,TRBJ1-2,CASSLSGQPVGYTF,TGTGCCAGCAGTTTATCCGGACAGCCCGTTGGCTACACCTTC